The rows below give T cell receptor beta chains drawn from one sample of a study of T cell responses to AZD1222 COVID-19 vaccine. Generated by immunoSEQ multiplex PCR, the TCRdb table keeps only in-frame clones and is missing some. The table shows some 67,000 clones, with around four fifths occurring only once. This specimen consisted of peripheral blood, obtained 28 days after the second AZD1222 dose. The receptor set was obtained from an adult who received the AZD1222 COVID-19 vaccine. Both conserved end residues are part of each CDR3. D genes are given only for firm matches. Clone size is stated in some rows and not others, as once, few, many or a class when expanded.

V gene,J gene,clone size,D gene,CDR3 DNA,CDR3 protein
TRBV9,TRBJ1-4,-,TRBD1,TGTGCCAGCAGCGGAGCGCAGACAGGGGCAGGGACTGAAAAACTGTTTTTT,CASSGAQTGAGTEKLFF
TRBV30,TRBJ1-2,-,-,TGTGCCTGGAGTGTTAACAGAATCTATGGCTACACCTTC,CAWSVNRIYGYTF
TRBV29-1,TRBJ1-4,-,-,TGCAGCGTCCTAACAGGGACTAATGAAAAACTGTTTTTT,CSVLTGTNEKLFF
TRBV29-1,TRBJ2-6,-,-,TGCAGCGTTCGGGCAACCGGGGCCAACGTCCTGACTTTC,CSVRATGANVLTF
TRBV19,TRBJ1-5,-,-,TGTGCCAGTAGTATGAACAGAGGAATGAGTAGCAATCAGCCCCAGCATTTT,CASSMNRGMSSNQPQHF
TRBV30,TRBJ1-1,-,-,TGTGCCTGGAGTAGGGGCATGAACACTGAAGCTTTCTTT,CAWSRGMNTEAFF
TRBV19,TRBJ1-5,-,-,TGTGCCAGTAGTGGACCGCCGTACGGACAGCTGCTCAATCAGCCCCAGCATTTT,CASSGPPYGQLLNQPQHF
TRBV6-5,TRBJ1-1,-,-,TGTGCCAGCAGTTACTCCGGTTCGCGAGCTTTCTTT,CASSYSGSRAFF
TRBV4-3,TRBJ1-1,once,-,TGCGCCAGCAGCCAAGTAGGGGCTGGGGCAGCGAACACTGAAGCTTTCTTT,CASSQVGAGAANTEAFF
TRBV21-1,TRBJ1-5,-,-,TGTGCCAGCAGCAAAGTTGGCCTATATAGCAATCAGCCCCAGCATTTT,CASSKVGLYSNQPQHF
TRBV7-9,TRBJ1-4,-,-,TGTGCCAGCAGCTTAGCCGGCACGCGTGAAAAACTGTTTTTT,CASSLAGTREKLFF
TRBV5-1,TRBJ1-1,once,-,TGCGCCAGCAGCCCATCGACAGGCGGGATGAACACTGAAGCTTTCTTT,CASSPSTGGMNTEAFF
TRBV3-1/TRBV3-2,TRBJ1-5,-,-,TGTGCCAGCAGCCAAGATCCGCGGCAGGGAGAGAACAATCAGCCCCAGCATTTT,CASSQDPRQGENNQPQHF
TRBV2,TRBJ2-7,-,-,TGTGCCAGCAGTGCAGGGTACCACGAGCAGTACTTC,CASSAGYHEQYF
TRBV13,TRBJ2-7,-,TRBD1,TGTGCCAGCAGCTTATCGGGACAGGGATTCTACGAGCAGTACTTC,CASSLSGQGFYEQYF
TRBV4-2,TRBJ1-2,-,-,TGTGCCAGCAGCCAAGATCCAGGGGATAGATATGGCTACACCTTC,CASSQDPGDRYGYTF
TRBV18,TRBJ2-2,-,-,TGTGCCAGCTCACCGTTTTCTGGGCAGAACACCGGGGAGCTGTTTTTT,CASSPFSGQNTGELFF
TRBV9,TRBJ2-2,-,-,TGTGCCAGCAGCGTAGGGCTTTCTGGGGTCACCGGGGAGCTGTTTTTT,CASSVGLSGVTGELFF
TRBV5-4,TRBJ2-1,-,TRBD2,TGTGCCAGCAGCATTGAGCGGGGGAGGAATGAGCAGTTCTTC,CASSIERGRNEQFF
TRBV19,TRBJ1-2,-,-,TGTGCCAGTACCCCGGACGGGAGCTATGGCTACACCTTC,CASTPDGSYGYTF
TRBV5-1,TRBJ2-7,-,-,TGCGCCAGCAGCTTGGTGGCAGGGGGGTCCTACGAGCAGTACTTC,CASSLVAGGSYEQYF
TRBV5-1,TRBJ1-1,medium-sized,-,TGCGCCAGCAGCTTGGCCGACAGCCGTATGAACACTGAAGCTTTCTTT,CASSLADSRMNTEAFF
TRBV7-9,TRBJ1-1,few,-,TGTGCCAGCAGCTCCCGGACCCACATGAACACTGAAGCTTTCTTT,CASSSRTHMNTEAFF
TRBV25-1,TRBJ2-3,few,TRBD1,TGTGCCAGCAGTGGTGGACAGGCTGGTAGCACAGATACGCAGTATTTT,CASSGGQAGSTDTQYF
TRBV12-3/TRBV12-4,TRBJ1-5,-,-,TGTGCCAGCAGTTACGGAAATCAGCCCCAGCATTTT,CASSYGNQPQHF
TRBV7-8,TRBJ1-4,-,-,TGTGCCAGCAGCTTAGCCGGGGGGGGGTTTAATGAAAAACTGTTTTTT,CASSLAGGGFNEKLFF
TRBV30,TRBJ1-3,-,-,TGTGCCTGGAGTTGGGACGGCAACTCTGGAAACACCATATATTTT,CAWSWDGNSGNTIYF
TRBV28,TRBJ1-6,-,-,TGTGCCAGCAGCCCCAGATTAAATTCACCCCTCCACTTT,CASSPRLNSPLHF
TRBV27,TRBJ2-7,-,-,TGTGCCAGCAGATTAGACCAGACAGGACCCTACGAGCAGTACTTC,CASRLDQTGPYEQYF
TRBV28,TRBJ1-5,-,-,TGTGCCAGCCAGGGCCTCGAGGGTCAGCCCCAGCATTTT,CASQGLEGQPQHF
TRBV19,TRBJ2-7,-,-,TGTGCCAGTAGCCTTTTGGGTCCTGGATCCTACGAGCAGTACTTC,CASSLLGPGSYEQYF
TRBV6-5,TRBJ1-2,-,TRBD1,TGTGCCAGTTACTTCGGACAGGGGAATGGCTACACCTTC,CASYFGQGNGYTF
TRBV7-2,TRBJ2-5,-,TRBD2,TGTGCCAGCAGCTTGGCGGGGGGGCGGCAAGAGACCCAGTACTTC,CASSLAGGRQETQYF
TRBV7-2,TRBJ1-5,-,-,TGTGCCAGCAGCTTAGATCCAGGGAATCAGCCCCAGCATTTT,CASSLDPGNQPQHF
TRBV12-3/TRBV12-4,TRBJ1-2,-,-,TGTGCCAGCAGTCAAGCTAACTATGGCTACACCTTC,CASSQANYGYTF
TRBV7-9,TRBJ2-2,-,TRBD1,TGTGCCAGCAGCCCCCGACAGGGCGACACCGGGGAGCTGTTTTTT,CASSPRQGDTGELFF
TRBV5-1,TRBJ1-4,-,TRBD1,TGCGCCAGCAGCTACAGGGGGGGATCTAATGAAAAACTGTTTTTT,CASSYRGGSNEKLFF
TRBV28,TRBJ1-4,-,TRBD1,TGTGCCAGCAGTTTCCCGACAGGGGATTTTTTTAAATTAACTAATGAAAAACTGTTTTTT,CASSFPTGDFFKLTNEKLFF
TRBV19,TRBJ2-3,-,-,TGTGCCAGTAGTATCGGCAACGCGCTAACAGATACGCAGTATTTT,CASSIGNALTDTQYF
TRBV10-3,TRBJ2-1,-,-,TGTGCCATCAGTGGAGGAGGGGCGAGCTACAATGAGCAGTTCTTC,CAISGGGASYNEQFF
TRBV19,TRBJ1-2,-,-,TGTGCCAGTAGTATAAGAGCGGGAATGAACTATGGCTACACCTTC,CASSIRAGMNYGYTF
TRBV19,TRBJ1-2,-,-,TGTGCCAGTAGTATACAGGGAAATAACTATGGCTACACCTTC,CASSIQGNNYGYTF
TRBV24-1,TRBJ1-5,-,-,TGTGCCACCAGTGATGAAACACCCGGGGGGCAGCCCCAGCATTTT,CATSDETPGGQPQHF
TRBV27,TRBJ2-3,medium-sized,-,TGTGCCAGCAGTTTATCGTTAGGAGCAGATACGCAGTATTTT,CASSLSLGADTQYF
TRBV5-5,TRBJ1-1,-,-,TGTGCCAGCAGCTTGGCTCCGGGGCGCGACACTGAAGCTTTCTTT,CASSLAPGRDTEAFF
TRBV11-2,TRBJ1-1,-,-,TGTGCCAGCAGCCGAGGGGTGAACACTGAAGCTTTCTTT,CASSRGVNTEAFF
TRBV2,TRBJ1-4,once,-,TGTGCCAGTAGGCCCCGGGGTGGTGAAAAACTGTTTTTT,CASRPRGGEKLFF
TRBV29-1,TRBJ1-2,-,TRBD1,TGCAGCGTTGGAGCAGGGGGCAACTATGGCTACACCTTC,CSVGAGGNYGYTF
TRBV30,TRBJ2-7,-,-,TGTGCCTGGAGTCCGGACTACGAGCAGTACTTC,CAWSPDYEQYF
TRBV19,TRBJ1-4,-,TRBD1,TGTGCCAGTAGGGACCCGGGACAGGGCGGCGATGAAAAACTGTTTTTT,CASRDPGQGGDEKLFF
TRBV5-1,TRBJ2-3,-,-,TGCGCCAGCAGCCTCGAGAATCCTAGCACAGATACGCAGTATTTT,CASSLENPSTDTQYF